These 21 T cell receptor beta chains originate from one sample sequenced in a study of vaccination and CD4 T cells after COVID-19. Documented treatment: roughly 11-day PBMC culture with coronavirus spike peptide pools or control peptides (ViraFEST assay). With the Oncomine TCR Beta short-read assay, DNA from cultured CD4+ T cells was sequenced. TCRdb fed the PCR reads into MiXCR, producing one record per CDR3 protein. The data contain about 25,000 distinct CDR3 sequences, roughly 71% of them seen just once; the ten biggest clones take up about 17%. These receptors' targets are unknown. The sample in question was CD4+ T cells from blood, cultured in vitro, obtained after SARS-CoV-2 vaccination. The receptors derive from a human donor who received a COVID-19 vaccine.

CDR3 nucleotides: TGTGCCATCAGTGTCAGGACAGAGGGCACTGAAGCTTTCTTT. It specifies CAISVRTEGTEAFF. This chain connects TRBV10-3 to TRBJ1-1; D is possibly TRBD1 (6 bases). Germline V gene data show CDR1 as ENHRY and CDR2 as SYGVKD. Trimming removed 4 bases at V and 4 bases at J, with 13 bases between. The CDR3 runs to 14 residues.

The sample holds a few counts of this clonotype. V and J are TRBV30 and TRBJ2-5, with 7 positions matching TRBD1. CDR1 is GTSNPN, CDR2 SVGIG, per germline (reference sequence). This CDR3 is built from 13 residues. Germline trimming cut 2 bases from V and 1 base from J; bases unmatched to any gene: 1. The CDR3 nucleotides are TGTGCCTGGAGTTCAGGGGGCCAAGAGACCCAGTACTTC. It yields the protein CAWSSGGQETQYF.

The chain uses TRBV30 and TRBJ1-2; TRBD1 might be the D (5 bases). Trimming left V 0 bases short and J 7 bases short, with 12 bases between. Germline lookup yields CDR1 GTSNPN and CDR2 SVGIG (reference sequence). This CDR3 is 13 amino acids long. For the CDR3, the DNA is TGTGCCTGGAGTGTAGCGGGGGGACTTGGCTACACCTTC. This gives the protein CAWSVAGGLGYTF.

The rearrangement links TRBV27 to TRBJ1-2, with 7 bases aligning to TRBD1. With V trimmed by 9 bases and J by 5 bases, 12 bases remained unmatched. This CDR3 has 14 residues. The germline gives CDR1 MNHEY, CDR2 SMNVEV (reference sequence). DNA for the CDR3: TGTGCCAGTTGGGACAGATGGGGACTATATGGCTACACCTTC. Translating it yields CASWDRWGLYGYTF.

The chain joins TRBV15 to TRBJ2-7; perhaps D is TRBD1 or TRBD2 (5 bases each). CDR3 length: 15 amino acids. Germline CDR1 LNHNV, CDR2 YYDKDF (reference sequence). Trimming cost V 0 bases and J 3 bases, with 12 bases left between them. CDR3 residues: CATSRDRDGNYEQYF. The CDR3 nucleotides read TGTGCCACCAGCAGAGATCGGGACGGGAACTACGAGCAGTACTTC.

V gene TRBV6-5 combines with J gene TRBJ2-2; 11 bases are a match to TRBD1. Looked up from germline, CDR1 is MNHEY and CDR2 is SVGAGI. With 3 bases clipped from V and 3 bases from J, the junction kept 3 bases outside the gene matches. The CDR3 runs 16 residues. This chain's CDR3 is CASSYWTGGDTGELFF. The CDR3 DNA reads as TGTGCCAGCAGTTATTGGACAGGGGGCGACACCGGGGAGCTGTTTTTT.

This chain uses TRBV30 with TRBJ1-4, with 7 nucleotides matching TRBD1. The length of the CDR3 is 13 residues. Germline CDR1 reads GTSNPN; CDR2 reads SVGIG (reference sequence). With V trimmed by 3 bases and J by 7 bases, 5 bases remained unmatched. For the CDR3, the DNA is TGTGCCTGGAGGGGCAGGGGGGGTGAAAAACTGTTTTTT. Its protein product is CAWRGRGGEKLFF. The whole variable domain, remainder taken from reference TRBV30 and TRBJ1-4, is SQTIHQWPATLVQPVGSPLSLECTVEGTSNPNLYWYRQAAGRGLQLLFYSVGIGQISSEVPQNLSASRPQDRQFILSSKKLLLSDSGFYLCAWRGRGGEKLFFGSGTQLSVL.

The chain employs TRBV12-3 or TRBV12-4 and TRBJ1-5; TRBD1 matches at 7 bases. CDR3 length: 15 residues. The J segment lost 4 bases and the V segment lost 3 bases, leaving 6 bases of the junction unmatched. This chain's CDR3 is CASSFRGNFNQPQHF. The CDR3 coding sequence is TGTGCCAGCAGTTTCAGGGGGAATTTTAATCAGCCCCAGCATTTT.

This clonotype showed up just a few times. The rearrangement links TRBV12-3 or TRBV12-4 to TRBJ2-5; D remains ambiguous. This CDR3 has 14 amino acids. The V and J ends lost 5 bases and 4 bases respectively, with 14 bases between them. This CDR3 is CASSPSPMGETQYF. CDR3 in DNA: TGTGCCAGCAGTCCCAGCCCCATGGGAGAGACCCAGTACTTC.

The chain employs TRBV12-3 or TRBV12-4 and TRBJ2-3, with D perhaps being TRBD1 or TRBD2 (6 bases each). The length of the CDR3 is 16 residues. V shed 3 bases and J shed 5 bases, with 18 bases lying between them. The CDR3 region has the DNA TGTGCCAGCAGTTTGTGGGGGGCAGCCGCCGGAGATACGCAGTATTTT. Its protein is CASSLWGAAAGDTQYF.

This chain links TRBV10-3 with TRBJ1-2, with 9 bases lining up with TRBD1. Germline V gives CDR1 ENHRY, CDR2 SYGVKD. Losses at the gene ends were 5 bases for V and 5 bases for J; bases not matched to a gene: 6. The CDR3 is 14 residues long. The CDR3 loop is CAISRDREGYGYTF. CDR3 nucleotide sequence: TGTGCCATCAGTCGGGACAGGGAAGGATATGGCTACACCTTC.

The gene calls are TRBV5-1 and TRBJ2-1; 12 bases agree with TRBD2. The CDR3 has 16 residues. Germline V CDR1 and CDR2: SGHRS, YFSETQ. Trimming cost V 0 bases and J 3 bases; bases outside gene matches: 1. The CDR3 loop reads CASSLALAGGYNEQFF. CDR3 nucleotides: TGCGCCAGCAGCTTGGCACTAGCGGGGGGCTACAATGAGCAGTTCTTC.

This chain connects TRBV23-1 to TRBJ2-1, with a possible D match to TRBD1 (5 bases). TRBV23-1 is noted as an ORF with a role that remains uncertain. V lost 4 bases, J lost 7 bases, and 20 bases lay in between. The CDR3 loop spans 16 amino acids. CDR3 residues: CASSREGHTHRNEQFF. The DNA for the CDR3 is TGCGCCAGCAGTCGGGAAGGACACACACACAGGAATGAGCAGTTCTTC.

The rearrangement joins TRBV24-1 to TRBJ2-3, with TRBD1 identical over 7 bases. CDR3 size: 15 residues. Germline CDR1 and CDR2: KGHDR and SFDVKD. The J segment lost 2 bases and the V segment lost 2 bases, leaving 3 bases of the junction unmatched. CDR3 coding DNA: TGTGCCACCAGTGATTGGACAGGCCACACAGATACGCAGTATTTT. Its protein is CATSDWTGHTDTQYF.

In its sample, this clonotype was seen a few times. CDR3 residues: CASSHLSPGEDYGYTF. CDR3 DNA: TGTGCCAGCAGTCACCTTTCCCCGGGGGAGGACTATGGCTACACCTTC. The rearrangement uses TRBV27 and TRBJ1-2; D may be TRBD1 (5 bases). The CDR3 has 16 amino acids. The germline gives CDR1 MNHEY, CDR2 SMNVEV (reference sequence). V lost 5 bases to trimming and J lost 3 bases, with 19 bases between them.

This clonotype has a handful of counts. The chain has TRBV6-5 and TRBJ2-4, with a weak D call TRBD1 (8 bases). The germline gives CDR1 MNHEY, CDR2 SVGAGI. CDR3 length: 19 amino acids. Trimming stripped 4 bases from V and 6 bases from J, with 28 bases between. CDR3 sequence reads: CASSWTGPPYWPSGNIQYF. CDR3 bases: TGTGCCAGCAGTTGGACAGGGCCCCCCTATTGGCCTAGCGGAAACATTCAGTACTTC.

The chain joins TRBV7-9 to TRBJ2-3; no firm D call. V was pared by 1 base and J by 1 base, with 6 bases between. CDR1 is SEHNR, CDR2 FQNEAQ, per germline (reference sequence). The CDR3 spans 14 residues. The CDR3 DNA reads TGTGCCAGCAGCTTAGGGCAGGGCACAGATACGCAGTATTTT. This encodes CASSLGQGTDTQYF.

This chain joins TRBV24-1 and TRBJ2-2; TRBD2 is a possible D gene (6 bases). This CDR3 contains 16 residues. Trimming shortened V by 1 base and J by 5 bases, and 13 bases separated the two germline ends. Germline CDR1 and CDR2: KGHDR and SFDVKD. DNA of the CDR3: TGTGCCACCAGTGATTTCGCGGGGTGGAGAACCGGGGAGCTGTTTTTT. Translated: CATSDFAGWRTGELFF.

This clonotype occurred a few times. This rearrangement joins TRBV6-1 to TRBJ2-3; 9 bases are shared with TRBD2. The CDR3 is 18 amino acids. Looked up from germline, CDR1 is MNHNS and CDR2 is SASEGT. V lost 7 bases to trimming and J lost 1 base; unmatched junction nucleotides: 15. The chain's CDR3 is CASIPLRRASGGTDTQYF. Here the CDR3 DNA reads TGTGCCAGCATACCCCTACGGAGGGCTAGCGGGGGCACAGATACGCAGTATTTT.

The chain employs TRBV5-1 and TRBJ2-1; 11 bases fit TRBD2. After removal of 1 base from V and 0 bases from J, the junction contained 6 bases not matched to a gene. This CDR3 has 18 residues. Germline V CDR1 and CDR2: SGHRS, YFSETQ. CDR3 protein: CASSLTSGGLSSYNEQFF. DNA of the CDR3: TGCGCCAGCAGCTTGACTAGCGGGGGACTGAGCTCCTACAATGAGCAGTTCTTC.

In its sample, this clonotype is medium-sized (0.01 to 0.1%). The chain carries TRBV20-1 and TRBJ1-5; no reliable D call. Trimming left V 4 bases short and J 8 bases short, with 15 bases between. Looked up from germline, CDR1 is DFQATT and CDR2 is SNEGSKA (reference sequence). The CDR3 extends over 13 amino acids. For the CDR3, the DNA is TGCAGTGCTACGGACGGAAGTCTTAAGCCCCAGCATTTT. It specifies CSATDGSLKPQHF.